These 20 T cell receptor beta chains came from one sample sequenced in a study of T cell changes during pregnancy in multiple sclerosis. Data came from immunoSEQ multiplex PCR; TCRdb stores just in-frame clones and leaves some out. The sample includes tens of thousands of clones, more than 85% seen only once; the top ten take 6% to 8.5%. The sample was CD8+ T cells from peripheral blood mononuclear cells, taken in the first trimester of pregnancy. The receptor set was obtained from a female donor with multiple sclerosis, enrolled in a pregnancy study.

V gene TRBV9 combines with J gene TRBJ2-3, with 9 bases lining up with TRBD2. Trimming at V came to 0 bases and at J to 0 bases, leaving 5 bases not matched to a gene. CDR1 and CDR2 from the germline V gene are SGDLS and YYNGEE. The CDR3 is 17 amino acids. The CDR3 protein is CASSVGQREVSTDTQYF. CDR3 nucleotide sequence: TGTGCCAGCAGCGTAGGTCAGCGGGAGGTGAGCACAGATACGCAGTATTTT.

CDR3 loop: CASGEGGNEQYF. The CDR3 DNA is TGTGCCAGCGGGGAGGGTGGCAACGAGCAGTACTTC. This rearrangement joins TRBV2 to TRBJ2-7; TRBD2 agrees at 7 bases. Germline V gene data show CDR1 as SNHLY and CDR2 as FYNNEI. Losses at the gene ends were 8 bases for V and 5 bases for J; bases not matched to a gene: 6. CDR3 length: 12 amino acids.

The V call is TRBV28, the J call TRBJ1-2; D call uncertain. CDR3 length equals 14 residues. The V end lost 2 bases, the J end lost 0 bases, and 7 bases lay between the germline ends. The V gene's germline CDR1 is MDHEN and CDR2 SYDVKM. The CDR3 DNA follows: TGTGCCAGCAGTTTAGAGGGCTCTAACTATGGCTACACCTTC. The encoded protein is CASSLEGSNYGYTF.

The rearrangement uses TRBV19 and TRBJ2-5; 10 nucleotides match TRBD1. This CDR3 is built from 14 residues. Germline V gives CDR1 LNHDA, CDR2 SQIVND (reference sequence). Trimming removed 3 bases from V and 5 bases from J; junction bases left unmatched: 3. The CDR3: CASSMGQGYETQYF. The CDR3 DNA is TGTGCCAGTAGTATGGGACAGGGGTACGAGACCCAGTACTTC.

This chain uses TRBV15 with TRBJ2-3; weak D call: TRBD2 (5 bases). This CDR3 is 15 amino acids long. The V and J ends lost 6 bases and 2 bases respectively, with 15 bases between them. The germline V gene encodes CDR1 LNHNV and CDR2 YYDKDF (reference sequence). This CDR3 reads CATSFSGWNTDTQYF. In DNA form, the CDR3 reads TGTGCCACCAGTTTTTCGGGGTGGAACACAGATACGCAGTATTTT.

This clone showed up just once. The CDR3 protein is CASSSGRLAGGVGELFF. For the CDR3, the DNA is TGTGCCAGCAGCTCGGGACGACTAGCGGGAGGGGTCGGGGAGCTGTTTTTT. The chain recombines TRBV7-9 with TRBJ2-2; 14 positions match TRBD2. The V gene end was trimmed by 4 bases and the J gene end by 7 bases; junction bases not matched to a gene: 8. CDR3 size: 17 residues. The V gene's germline CDR1 is SEHNR and CDR2 FQNEAQ (reference sequence). The full variable domain, with the rest looked up from reference TRBV7-9 and TRBJ2-2, is DTGVSQNPRHKITKRGQNVTFRCDPISEHNRLYWYRQTLGQGPEFLTYFQNEAQLEKSRLLSDRFSAERPKGSFSTLEIQRTEQGDSAMYLCASSSGRLAGGVGELFFGEGSRLTVL.

The chain links TRBV6-5 to TRBJ1-1; possible D gene TRBD1, 6 bases. V was pared by 6 bases and J by 5 bases, with 13 bases between. The length of the CDR3 is 13 residues. The germline V gene encodes CDR1 MNHEY and CDR2 SVGAGI. CDR3 region: CASSIQGNTEAFF. CDR3 nucleotides: TGTGCCAGCAGCATACAGGGTAATACTGAAGCTTTCTTT.

This chain joins TRBV29-1 and TRBJ2-5, with unresolved D. The germline gives CDR1 SQVTM, CDR2 ANQGSEA. The CDR3 totals 16 residues. The ends were cut back, 7 bases at V and 4 bases at J, with 25 bases in the middle. Here the CDR3 reads CSAMMPLARSGETQYF. The CDR3 DNA is TGCAGCGCCATGATGCCCCTGGCTAGATCGGGAGAGACCCAGTACTTC.

This clone came up a few times. The gene calls are TRBV19 and TRBJ1-1; D is possibly TRBD1 (5 bases). There are 17 residues in the CDR3. Trimming removed 3 bases from V and 1 base from J, with 18 bases in between. In germline, CDR1 is LNHDA, CDR2 SQIVND (reference sequence). This CDR3 is CASSIIPVTVGNTEAFF. In DNA form, the CDR3 reads TGTGCCAGTAGTATTATCCCGGTGACAGTGGGGAACACTGAAGCTTTCTTT.

V usage is TRBV21-1 and J usage is TRBJ2-7; no DNA check was done on the table's D call, TRBD1. TRBV21-1 is reported as a pseudogene. There are 19 residues in the CDR3. The CDR3 DNA follows: TGTGCCAGCAGCGCTGAGAAACCCCGGTTCGACAGCCTCTCCTACGAGCAGTACTTC. Protein product: CASSAEKPRFDSLSYEQYF.

This chain joins TRBV5-4 and TRBJ2-2; a possible D gene is TRBD1 (6 bases). There are 14 residues in the CDR3. Looked up from germline, CDR1 is SGHNT and CDR2 is YYREEE (reference sequence). Trimming cost V 2 bases and J 1 base, with 6 bases left between them. CDR3 in DNA: TGTGCCAGCAGCTTACAGGGGAACACCGGGGAGCTGTTTTTT. This encodes CASSLQGNTGELFF.

This sequence joins TRBV10-1 and TRBJ2-7; the match to TRBD2 covers 13 bases. The CDR3 has 15 residues. The germline CDR1 and CDR2 sequences are WNHNN and SYGVQD (reference sequence). The V and J ends lost 6 bases and 3 bases, in that order; junction bases with no gene match: 5. CDR3 region: CASSGGLAGVYEQYF. The CDR3 region has the DNA TGCGCCAGCAGCGGAGGACTAGCGGGGGTCTACGAGCAGTACTTC.

The gene calls are TRBV5-1 and TRBJ1-2; D ambiguous. The length of the CDR3 is 15 residues. With 2 bases removed from V and 1 base from J, the gap between germline ends came to 12 bases. Germline V gene data show CDR1 as SGHRS and CDR2 as YFSETQ. In DNA form, the CDR3 reads TGCGCCAGCAGCTTAAATCCGAGGGATAACTATGGCTACACCTTC. This translates into CASSLNPRDNYGYTF.

The V gene is TRBV15, the J gene TRBJ2-1; D might be TRBD2 (5 bases). V lost 5 bases and J 7 bases, leaving 12 bases between the germline ends. Germline V gives CDR1 LNHNV, CDR2 YYDKDF (reference sequence). The CDR3 contains 13 residues. CDR3 sequence (DNA): TGTGCCACCAGCTCCCTACGGAGGAATGAGCAGTTCTTC. The encoded protein is CATSSLRRNEQFF.

V and J are TRBV27 and TRBJ1-2; weak D call: TRBD1 (5 bases). CDR1 and CDR2 (germline): MNHEY, SMNVEV (reference sequence). CDR3 length: 13 amino acids. Trimming left V 6 bases short and J 0 bases short, with 8 bases between. DNA for the CDR3: TGTGCCAGCAGAGACAGAGCTAACTATGGCTACACCTTC. Its translation is CASRDRANYGYTF.

The V call is TRBV28, the J call TRBJ2-3; TRBD2 matches at 7 bases. Trimming cost V 3 bases and J 8 bases; bases outside gene matches: 11. CDR3 length equals 15 residues. Germline CDR1 is MDHEN and CDR2 is SYDVKM. The CDR3 bases are TGTGCCAGCAGTTTGGGTCTAGCGGACTGGGGTACGCAGTATTTT. Amino acids: CASSLGLADWGTQYF. Full variable domain (remainder filled in from reference TRBV28 and TRBJ2-3): DVKVTQSSRYLVKRTGEKVFLECVQDMDHENMFWYRQDPGLGLRLIYFSYDVKMKEKGDIPEGYSVSREKKERFSLILESASTNQTSMYLCASSLGLADWGTQYFGPGTRLTVL.

This clone was picked up one time. This chain connects TRBV4-3 to TRBJ2-1, with 7 bases fitting TRBD2. The CDR3 has 15 residues. Trimming at V came to 0 bases and at J to 8 bases, leaving 7 bases not matched to a gene. Germline CDR1 and CDR2: LGHNA and YSLEER. The DNA for the CDR3 is TGCGCCAGCAGCCAAGAGTTGGGAGGGTCCCATGAGCAGTTCTTC. It encodes CASSQELGGSHEQFF.

The chain has TRBV4-3 and TRBJ2-1; D perhaps matches TRBD1 (5 bases). The germline CDR1 and CDR2 sequences are LGHNA and YSLEER. V lost 0 bases and J 5 bases, leaving 14 bases between the germline ends. The CDR3 is made up of 16 amino acids. The chain's CDR3 is CASSQDSPGIDNEQFF. Here the CDR3 DNA reads TGCGCCAGCAGCCAAGATTCGCCAGGGATCGACAATGAGCAGTTCTTC.

The rearrangement joins TRBV29-1 to TRBJ2-1, with 8 bases that match TRBD1. CDR3 length: 15 residues. CDR1 SQVTM and CDR2 ANQGSEA come from the germline V gene. The trim removed 4 bases at V and 3 bases at J, leaving 8 bases unmatched. DNA of the CDR3: TGCAGCGTTGCCCCCTGGACAGGGAACTACAATGAGCAGTTCTTC. Its protein is CSVAPWTGNYNEQFF.

This clone has just one count. The chain carries TRBV13 and TRBJ2-7, with D perhaps TRBD2 (5 bases). Trimming removed 5 bases at V and 5 bases at J, with 19 bases between. The CDR3 is 15 residues long. Germline-derived CDR1 and CDR2 are PRHDT and FYEKMQ (reference sequence). The CDR3 DNA is TGTGCCAGCAGCGGGTCCTCGTCCCCGAGGGACGAGCAGTACTTC. Translation gives CASSGSSSPRDEQYF. The full variable domain, rest sourced from reference TRBV13 and TRBJ2-7, is AAGVIQSPRHLIKEKRETATLKCYPIPRHDTVYWYQQGPGQDPQFLISFYEKMQSDKGSIPDRFSAQQFSDYHSELNMSSLELGDSALYFCASSGSSSPRDEQYFGPGTRLTVT.